These 5 T cell receptor beta chains came from one sample sequenced in a study of beta chain features in type 1 diabetes. Study observations and caveats: TCRB CDR3s were moderately but significantly shorter in Type 1 diabetes patients in all four CD4+ subsets.

Sequencing targeted expressed TCRB transcripts, as all isolated RNA had been reverse transcribed. Profiled with immunoSEQ multiplex PCR; TCRdb holds only in-frame clones, not every one. The sample includes more than 300,000 clones, over 9% of them seen just once. No antigen has been identified for these receptors. Sequences were obtained from central memory CD4+ T cells from blood. The receptors were sampled from a man aged 25 to 40 with type 1 diabetes.

This clone was seen ten or more times. This CDR3 is CASSQVMWGEQYF. In nucleotides, the CDR3 is TGTGCCAGCAGCCAAGTCATGTGGGGCGAGCAGTACTTC. V is TRBV14 and J is TRBJ2-7; no clear D. The V end lost 1 base, the J end lost 6 bases, and 10 bases lay between the germline ends. The CDR3 covers 13 residues. The germline CDR1 and CDR2 sequences are SGHDN and FVKESK. Looking up the rest from reference TRBV14 and TRBJ2-7 gives the full variable domain: EAGVTQFPSHSVIEKGQTVTLRCDPISGHDNLYWYRRVMGKEIKFLLHFVKESKQDESGMPNNRFLAERTGGTYSTLKVQPAELEDSGVYFCASSQVMWGEQYFGPGTRLTVT.

This clone was picked up a small number of times. This chain connects TRBV28 to TRBJ2-2; 8 bases fit TRBD2. J gave up 1 base and V 8 bases, and 3 bases lay outside the gene matches. The V gene's germline CDR1 is MDHEN and CDR2 SYDVKM. The CDR3 spans 14 residues. Here the CDR3 reads CASGGLGNTGELFF. The CDR3 nucleotides are TGTGCCAGCGGGGGACTAGGGAACACCGGGGAGCTGTTTTTT.

This clone has only a few counts. The V call is TRBV10-3, the J call TRBJ1-3; perhaps TRBD1 as D (6 bases). Looked up from germline, CDR1 is ENHRY and CDR2 is SYGVKD. CDR3 size: 18 residues. V was shortened by 5 bases and J by 0 bases, with 20 bases between the two germline ends. The CDR3 region has the DNA TGTGCCATCAGTCCCTCGGGGGCGTCATCGAGCTCTGGAAACACCATATATTTT. Its translation: CAISPSGASSSSGNTIYF.

This chain connects TRBV7-3 to TRBJ1-2, with D possibly TRBD1 on 5 matching bases. Germline values: CDR1 SGHTA, CDR2 FQGTGA. The CDR3 loop spans 14 amino acids. The V end was cut by 5 bases, the J end by 0 bases, with 10 bases between. The DNA for the CDR3 is TGTGCCAGCAGCGTAGGGGATTCTAACTATGGCTACACCTTC. Its translation: CASSVGDSNYGYTF.

This clone was picked up a small number of times. A single base separates this from a much larger clone, so it may be a read error. V gene TRBV5-8 combines with J gene TRBJ2-7; D gene unclear. V was pared by 3 bases and J by 2 bases, with 3 bases between. This CDR3 is 11 amino acids long. Germline-derived CDR1 and CDR2 are SGHTS and YDEGEE. CDR3 coding DNA: TGTGCCAGCAGCTCCCCCTACGAGCAGTACTTC. Its translation is CASSSPYEQYF. Complete variable domain (other parts from reference TRBV5-8 and TRBJ2-7): EAGVTQSPTHLIKTRGQQATLRCSPISGHTSVYWYQQALGLGLQFLLWYDEGEERNRGNFPPRFSGRQFPNYSSELNVNALELEDSALYLCASSSPYEQYFGPGTRLTVT.